The 18 T cell receptor beta chains reported below all come from one sample, sequenced in a study of shared clonotypes between healthy human individuals. Produced via immunoSEQ multiplex PCR; TCRdb's table is partial and in-frame only. In the table there are millions of clones, 85% to 95% of which are singletons. Positive CCR7 selection of CD45RO-negative cells yielded the naive CD8 cells, and terminally differentiated effector memory CD45RA+ cells were excluded. The sequencing sample was made of naive CD8+ T cells sorted from blood. The receptors come from a man younger than 35 in good health.

The chain links TRBV10-3 to TRBJ1-2, with D possibly TRBD1 on 5 matching bases. The CDR3 totals 15 residues. Deletions cut 4 bases from V and 11 bases from J, with 23 bases between. Germline values: CDR1 ENHRY, CDR2 SYGVKD. CDR3 loop: CAISGFWGEAWRYTF. DNA of the CDR3: TGTGCCATCAGTGGTTTCTGGGGGGAGGCCTGGAGATACACCTTC.

The chain recombines TRBV5-1 with TRBJ2-7; a possible D gene is TRBD2 (6 bases). The CDR3 spans 12 residues. Germline-derived CDR1 and CDR2 are SGHRS and YFSETQ. V lost 0 bases, J lost 6 bases, and 7 bases lay in between. Written as DNA, the CDR3 is TGCGCCAGCAGCTTGGTGGAGGGCGAGCAGTACTTC. Translated, it gives CASSLVEGEQYF.

This chain links TRBV27 with TRBJ2-7, with 9 bases matching TRBD1. From germline, CDR1 is MNHEY and CDR2 SMNVEV (reference sequence). V shed 3 bases and J 3 bases; nucleotides not matched to a gene: 9. This CDR3 has 16 amino acids. The CDR3 loop is CASSFAPGTGIYEQYF. CDR3 in DNA: TGTGCCAGCAGTTTCGCACCCGGGACAGGGATCTACGAGCAGTACTTC.

The chain carries TRBV4-3 and TRBJ2-7, with D perhaps matching TRBD1 or TRBD2 (5 bases each). V was clipped by 0 bases and J by 3 bases, with 12 bases between them. The germline V gene has CDR1 LGHNA and CDR2 YSLEER. The CDR3 has 15 residues. CDR3 residues: CASSQDRGTNYEQYF. The CDR3 DNA follows: TGCGCCAGCAGCCAAGATCGAGGGACGAACTACGAGCAGTACTTC.

This clone was recorded only once. CDR3 coding DNA: TGTGCCAGCAGCCCCCACTCGGTAGGCGAGCAGTACTTC. This gives the protein CASSPHSVGEQYF. The chain employs TRBV7-2 and TRBJ2-7; D not resolved. Trimming removed 5 bases from V and 6 bases from J, with 14 bases in between. The germline gives CDR1 SGHTA, CDR2 FQGNSA. The CDR3 consists of 13 residues.

CDR3: CASSEFTGDEQYF. DNA for the CDR3: TGTGCCAGCAGTGAATTTACGGGGGACGAGCAGTACTTC. V is TRBV25-1 and J is TRBJ2-7; the D gene is possibly TRBD2 (6 bases). The CDR3 length is 13 residues. Looked up from germline, CDR1 is MGHDK and CDR2 is SYGVNS. Trimming removed 1 base from V and 5 bases from J, with 9 bases in between.

The chain has TRBV19 and TRBJ1-5; D perhaps matches TRBD1 (5 bases). Germline V lookup: CDR1 LNHDA, CDR2 SQIVND (reference sequence). The CDR3 is 13 amino acids. Trimming stripped 5 bases from V and 3 bases from J, with 8 bases between. The CDR3 DNA reads TGTGCCAGTAGTTCAGGGCCCAATCAGCCCCAGCATTTT. As protein: CASSSGPNQPQHF.

The chain carries TRBV6-6 and TRBJ1-2, with D uncertain. The CDR3 contains 13 residues. Looked up from germline, CDR1 is MNHNY and CDR2 is SVGAGI (reference sequence). Trimming stripped 5 bases from V and 3 bases from J, with 10 bases between. The chain's CDR3 is CASSPTIYYGYTF. CDR3 bases: TGTGCCAGCAGTCCCACAATTTACTATGGCTACACCTTC.

With respect to this clone: This sample also contains other DNA sequences that code for the same CDR3. This chain connects TRBV27 to TRBJ2-7; D remains ambiguous. CDR3 size: 13 residues. Per germline, CDR1 MNHEY and CDR2 SMNVEV (reference sequence). Deletions cut 3 bases from V and 4 bases from J, with 10 bases between. CDR3 sequence: CASSFGEGYEQYF. The DNA of the CDR3 is TGTGCCAGCAGTTTTGGGGAAGGGTACGAGCAGTACTTC.

The gene calls are TRBV5-6 and TRBJ2-3; D is unclear. V lost 7 bases to trimming and J lost 2 bases, with 17 bases between them. CDR1 and CDR2 (germline): SGHDT, YYEEEE. The CDR3 is 15 amino acids. CDR3: CASHQWQKNTDTQYF. CDR3 in DNA: TGTGCCAGCCACCAATGGCAGAAAAACACAGATACGCAGTATTTT. The variable domain in full, with the rest retrieved from reference TRBV5-6 and TRBJ2-3, is DAGVTQSPTHLIKTRGQQVTLRCSPKSGHDTVSWYQQALGQGPQFIFQYYEEEERQRGNFPDRFSGHQFPNYSSELNVNALLLGDSALYLCASHQWQKNTDTQYFGPGTRLTVL.

For this clone: Other DNA variants within this sample encode the same CDR3. The chain joins TRBV10-3 to TRBJ1-2; D unclear. This CDR3 contains 13 residues. The V end was cut by 2 bases, the J end by 0 bases, with 4 bases between. From germline, CDR1 is ENHRY and CDR2 SYGVKD. CDR3 DNA: TGTGCCATCAGTGAGGCCGCTAACTATGGCTACACCTTC. Protein sequence: CAISEAANYGYTF.

The gene calls are TRBV2 and TRBJ2-7; D is uncertain. CDR3 length: 13 residues. V lost 7 bases and J lost 3, with 13 bases in between. The V gene's germline CDR1 is SNHLY and CDR2 FYNNEI. CDR3 in amino acids: CASIPVTVYEQYF. In DNA form, the CDR3 reads TGTGCCAGCATACCCGTCACGGTCTACGAGCAGTACTTC. The complete variable domain, with remaining parts taken from reference TRBV2 and TRBJ2-7, reads EPEVTQTPSHQVTQMGQEVILRCVPISNHLYFYWYRQILGQKVEFLVSFYNNEISEKSEIFDDQFSVERPDGSNFTLKIRSTKLEDSAMYFCASIPVTVYEQYFGPGTRLTVT.

The V call is TRBV2, the J call TRBJ2-3; 7 bases are shared with TRBD1. CDR1 is SNHLY and CDR2 is FYNNEI in the germline V gene. With 6 bases clipped from V and 5 bases from J, the junction kept 11 bases outside the gene matches. The CDR3 spans 15 residues. This CDR3 reads CASSALQGYEDTQYF. The CDR3 nucleotides read TGTGCCAGCAGCGCGTTACAGGGGTATGAAGATACGCAGTATTTT.

This clone was recorded only once. The chain recombines TRBV21-1 with TRBJ2-4; the table assigns TRBD1, which was not confirmed against the DNA. TRBV21-1 represents a pseudogene. The CDR3 is 17 residues long. The CDR3 reads CASSKQGVRGWENIQYF. CDR3 sequence (DNA): TGTGCCAGCAGCAAACAGGGTGTCAGGGGTTGGGAAAACATTCAGTACTTC.

The rearrangement links TRBV4-1 to TRBJ1-5; the match to TRBD1 covers 8 bases. Germline assignment: CDR1 MGHRA and CDR2 YSYEKL. V lost 1 base and J lost 6; bases outside the gene matches: 5. This CDR3 has 15 amino acids. The CDR3 DNA follows: TGCGCCAGCAGCCAAGCGGACAGGGTGGGTCAGCCCCAGCATTTT. It codes for CASSQADRVGQPQHF.

The rearrangement links TRBV7-9 to TRBJ2-7; D is perhaps TRBD2 (5 bases). The germline CDR1 and CDR2 sequences are SEHNR and FQNEAQ (reference sequence). V was pared by 1 base and J by 3 bases, with 13 bases between. This CDR3 comprises 15 residues. For the CDR3, the DNA is TGTGCCAGCAGCTTAGAGGCTAGGGAGAGCTACGAGCAGTACTTC. Protein sequence: CASSLEARESYEQYF. Using reference TRBV7-9 and TRBJ2-7 for the parts outside the CDR3, the full variable domain is DTGVSQNPRHKITKRGQNVTFRCDPISEHNRLYWYRQTLGQGPEFLTYFQNEAQLEKSRLLSDRFSAERPKGSFSTLEIQRTEQGDSAMYLCASSLEARESYEQYFGPGTRLTVT.

V usage is TRBV4-1 and J usage is TRBJ2-2, with 9 bases aligning to TRBD2. In germline, CDR1 is MGHRA, CDR2 YSYEKL. With V trimmed by 0 bases and J by 10 bases, 12 bases remained unmatched. The CDR3 covers 17 residues. CDR3 in amino acids: CASSQDLTSGIRMELFF. CDR3 sequence (DNA): TGCGCCAGCAGCCAAGACTTGACTAGCGGAATACGAATGGAGCTGTTTTTT.

The table lists this clone with a count of one. Additional DNA sequences in this sample encode the identical CDR3. J is TRBJ2-7 and V is TRBV5-6; 7 bases line up with TRBD1. CDR1 and CDR2 (germline): SGHDT, YYEEEE. The V segment lost 2 bases and the J segment 3 bases; nucleotides outside the gene matches: 2. The CDR3 has 13 amino acids. The CDR3 region has the DNA TGTGCCAGCAGCTTCAGGGGGAACTACGAGCAGTACTTC. This gives the protein CASSFRGNYEQYF.